This TCR beta chain was sequenced during a study of Ad26.COV2.S vaccination and SARS-CoV-2 variants. Study as a whole: Of the COV1001 trial arms, the Ad26.COV2.S arm included the donor. Ad26.COV2.S, an intramuscular injection, was given once or twice 56 days apart.

A word on this clone: Its antigen remains unknown.

Treatment specified: some 20 received Ad26.COV2.S at low or high dose, single or two shots; about 5 received placebo; per-sample allocation not given. The samples were gathered on day 63 after the first injection of vaccine or placebo. An 18-55-year-old adult in Boston served as donor. Data came from immunoSEQ multiplex PCR; TCRdb stores just in-frame clones and leaves some out. This table has about 680,000 clones, approximately 88% appearing once. CDR3 size: 15 residues. J gave up 3 bases and V 4 bases, and 5 bases lay outside the gene matches. Germline lookup yields CDR1 SGHVS and CDR2 FNYEAQ. Notes on the study in general: Across vaccine and placebo recipients, the breadth of non-spike TCRs was similar.

The chain couples TRBV7-6 to TRBJ2-1, with 8 positions matching TRBD2. The receptor comes from a person aged 18-65 years who received the Ad26.COV2.S COVID-19 vaccine or a placebo. Sequenced here: peripheral blood, sampled in a trial of Ad26.COV2.S vaccine versus placebo. The CDR3 sequence: CASSSIAGNYNEQFF. Here the CDR3 DNA reads TGTGCCAGCAGCTCTATAGCGGGGAACTACAATGAGCAGTTCTTC.